This T cell receptor beta chain was sequenced in a study of spatial heterogeneity in lung cancer. Study information: Detection of beta-chain sequences consistently exceeded that of alpha-chain sequences.

The CDR3 extends over 14 amino acids. With 5 bases removed from V and 4 bases from J, the gap between germline ends came to 14 bases. The germline V gene has CDR1 SNHLY and CDR2 FYNNEI. Via MiXCR, TCRdb re-called the 5' RACE reads, giving one row per CDR3 protein. Of 20,000 to 30,000 distinct CDR3 sequences in the sample, around 9.6% were seen once. At least ten counts were recorded for this clonotype. Time point: blood at routine non-recurrence follow-up after resection. The specimen was PBMCs, collected at follow-up. The rearrangement joins TRBV2 to TRBJ2-5, with D tentatively TRBD1 (6 bases). This receptor was identified in a male donor with early-stage non-small cell lung cancer. This chain's CDR3 is CASSFPGVSETQYF. The CDR3 coding sequence is TGTGCCAGCAGTTTCCCAGGGGTGTCAGAGACCCAGTACTTC.